The clone carrying this T cell receptor beta chain was observed many times. Antigen unknown. This sample was included in a study of beta chain features in type 1 diabetes. Study results and caveats: Among all four CD4+ subsets, Type 1 diabetes patients had TCRB CDR3s that were moderately but significantly shorter. Here, the possible influence of HLA type (on TCRB rearrangement) remained unresolved.

Every donor had blood drawn once into heparin, around 120 mL on average. It was via CD45RO/CCR7/CD25/CD127/CD95/CD27 that CD4+ naive, central memory, regulatory and stem cell-like memory cells were sorted. Sequenced material consisted of expressed TCRB transcripts (all of the isolated RNA was reverse transcribed). Sequencing was performed with immunoSEQ multiplex PCR; in TCRdb, only in-frame clones are kept and a portion is missing. The sample carries a few hundred thousand clones, 8.5% to 10% recorded once. The CDR3 totals 15 residues. Germline V lookup: CDR1 LGHNA, CDR2 YNFKEQ. V lost 2 bases to trimming and J lost 3 bases, with 12 bases between them.

This TCR was recovered from a man aged 25 to 45 with type 1 diabetes. Material for sequencing was central memory CD4+ T cells from blood. The rearrangement links TRBV4-2 to TRBJ2-3, with D possibly matching TRBD1 (5 bases). The CDR3 nucleotides read TGTGCCAGCAGCCAACGGTATGGGGCAACAGATACGCAGTATTTT. This translates into CASSQRYGATDTQYF.